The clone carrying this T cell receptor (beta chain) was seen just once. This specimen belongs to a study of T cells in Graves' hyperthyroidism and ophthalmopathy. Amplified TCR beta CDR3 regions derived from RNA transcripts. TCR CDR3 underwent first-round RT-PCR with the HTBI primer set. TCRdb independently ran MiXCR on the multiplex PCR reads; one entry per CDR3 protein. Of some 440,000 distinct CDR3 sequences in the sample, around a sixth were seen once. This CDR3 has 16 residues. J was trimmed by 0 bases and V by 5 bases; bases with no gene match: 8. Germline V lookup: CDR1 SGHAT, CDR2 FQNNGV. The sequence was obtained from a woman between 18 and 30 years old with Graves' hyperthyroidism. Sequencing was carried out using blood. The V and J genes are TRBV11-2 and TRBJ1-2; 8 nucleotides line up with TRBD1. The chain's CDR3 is CASSPRTGSSNYGYTF. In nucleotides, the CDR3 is TGTGCCAGCAGCCCCCGGACAGGGTCCTCTAACTATGGCTACACCTTC.